This T cell receptor (beta chain) was obtained from a study of T-cell reconstitution after alpha-beta-depleted transplantation in children. This clonotype has a handful of counts. Unique molecular identifiers featured in how the TCRbeta library was prepared. A single record per CDR3 protein comes from TCRdb applying MiXCR to the PCR reads. Of about 500,000 distinct CDR3 sequences listed, around a third were seen once; the top ten hold 2% to 2.5%. This CDR3 region has 12 residues. CDR1 SQVTM and CDR2 ANQGSEA come from the germline V gene. Between the trimmed V and J ends, which lost 4 bases and 10 bases, there was a span of 14 bases.

The rearrangement joins TRBV29-1 to TRBJ2-1; TRBD1 is a possible D gene (6 bases). The receptor comes from a human donor who donated a stem cell graft to a child with aplastic anemia. This specimen was PBMCs from the stem cell graft donor, taken from the stem cell graft. The CDR3 DNA is TGCAGCGTTGGGTCAACGACAGGAGAGCAGTTCTTC. This sequence encodes CSVGSTTGEQFF.